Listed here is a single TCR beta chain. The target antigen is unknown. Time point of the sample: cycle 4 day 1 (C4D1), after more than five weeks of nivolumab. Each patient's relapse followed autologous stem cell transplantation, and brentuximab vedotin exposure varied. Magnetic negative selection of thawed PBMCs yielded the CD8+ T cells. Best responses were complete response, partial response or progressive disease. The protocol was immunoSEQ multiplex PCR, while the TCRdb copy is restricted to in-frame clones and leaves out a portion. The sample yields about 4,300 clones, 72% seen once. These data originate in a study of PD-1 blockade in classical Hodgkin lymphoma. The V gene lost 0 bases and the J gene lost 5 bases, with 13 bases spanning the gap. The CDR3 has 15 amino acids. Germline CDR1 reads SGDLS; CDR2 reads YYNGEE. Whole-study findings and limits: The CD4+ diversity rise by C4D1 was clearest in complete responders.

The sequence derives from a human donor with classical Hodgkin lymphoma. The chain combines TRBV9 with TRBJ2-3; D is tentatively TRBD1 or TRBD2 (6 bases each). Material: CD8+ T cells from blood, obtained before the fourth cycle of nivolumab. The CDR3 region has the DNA TGTGCCAGCAGCGTAGATAGGGGGGCAATAGATACGCAGTATTTT. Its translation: CASSVDRGAIDTQYF.